These T cell receptor beta chains were read from a single sample in a study of Graves' ophthalmopathy and Graves' hyperthyroidism. TCRdb called the multiplex PCR reads again in MiXCR, with one record for every CDR3 protein. The data show over a million distinct CDR3 sequences, 35% to 45% seen once. Sequences were obtained from peripheral blood or thyroid tissue (not recorded which). The receptor set was obtained from an adult man with Graves' hyperthyroidism. CDR3s include the opening cysteine and the closing phenylalanine or tryptophan. Each record gives: clone size, D gene, CDR3 length, J gene, V gene, CDR3 DNA, CDR3 protein. The D gene is left open where the match is weak. Some rows have no size entry. The others give once, few or many, or a class for an expanded clone.

>many|TRBD2|13|TRBJ2-7|TRBV29-1
TGCAGCGTTCGTAGCGGGAGGTCCTACGAGCAGTACTTC
CSVRSGRSYEQYF
>many|NA|17|TRBJ1-1|TRBV10-3
TGTGCCATCAGTGAGTTGATGGTCTCGGCAGAGAACACTGAAGCTTTCTTT
CAISELMVSAENTEAFF
>NA|TRBD1|16|TRBJ1-5|TRBV20-1
TGCAGTGCGAATACCGGGACAGGACATAGCAATCAGCCCCAGCATTTT
CSANTGTGHSNQPQHF
>many|NA|15|TRBJ2-7|TRBV7-6
TGTGCCAGCAGCTTAGAAGCAGGGCCAGGGTTCGGGCAGTACTTC
CASSLEAGPGFGQYF
>NA|NA|14|TRBJ1-4|TRBV5-5
TGTGCCAGCAGCTACGCTGTGACTAATGAAAAACTGTTTTTT
CASSYAVTNEKLFF
>many|NA|15|TRBJ1-3|TRBV19
TGTGCCAGTAGTCCATGGACAGACTCTGGAAACACCATATATTTT
CASSPWTDSGNTIYF
>many|NA|15|TRBJ1-4|TRBV9
TGTGCCAGCAGCGTCATGCCCGCAACTAATGAAAAACTGTTTTTT
CASSVMPATNEKLFF
>NA|TRBD1|16|TRBJ2-7|TRBV11-2
TGTGCCAGCAGCTTCGCGGCAGGGGGCATTGTCCACGAGCAGTACTTC
CASSFAAGGIVHEQYF
>few|TRBD1|13|TRBJ1-1|TRBV12-3/TRBV12-4
TGTGCCAGCAGTTTAGACAGGGGGCCTGAAGCTTTCTTT
CASSLDRGPEAFF
>NA|NA|15|TRBJ2-5|TRBV7-8
TGTGCCAGCAGCTCAACCGGGGTAGGGCTTGGGACCCAGTACTTC
CASSSTGVGLGTQYF
>NA|TRBD1|18|TRBJ2-6|TRBV6-5
TGTGCCAGCAGTTACTCGATTTCAGTCCGGGACAGACATGAAGTCCTGACTTTC
CASSYSISVRDRHEVLTF
>many|NA|12|TRBJ1-1|TRBV2
TGTGCCTCGACGGGACGCTTGACTGAAGCTTTCTTT
CASTGRLTEAFF
>few|NA|15|TRBJ1-3|TRBV12-3/TRBV12-4
TGTGCCAGCAGTTTAACGGACAGCCCTGGAAACACCATATATTTT
CASSLTDSPGNTIYF
>NA|NA|11|TRBJ2-7|TRBV29-1
TGCAGCGTTGCGTTGGGGGACGAGCAGTACTTC
CSVALGDEQYF
>NA|NA|14|TRBJ2-3|TRBV5-1
TGCGCCAGCAGCTTGGGGCCACCAACAGATACGCAGTATTTT
CASSLGPPTDTQYF
>many|TRBD1|16|TRBJ2-2|TRBV5-5
TGTGCCAGCAGCCCTGTAGGGACAGGGTTTGTCGGGGAGCTGTTTTTT
CASSPVGTGFVGELFF
>many|TRBD1|14|TRBJ2-5|TRBV7-8
TGTGCCAGCAGCAAACCGGGACAGGGGGAGACCCAGTACTTC
CASSKPGQGETQYF
>many|NA|12|TRBJ1-5|TRBV6-5
TGTGCCAGCAGTTACTCGGGCAGCGAAGAGCATTTT
CASSYSGSEEHF
>many|TRBD1|13|TRBJ2-5|TRBV6-5
TGTGCCAGTGGACAGGGGCGACAAGAGACCCAGTACTTC
CASGQGRQETQYF
>NA|NA|12|TRBJ2-7|TRBV25-1
TGTGCCAGCAGTGAAGGAAAGAGCCAGCAGTACTTC
CASSEGKSQQYF
>NA|NA|12|TRBJ2-5|TRBV29-1
TGCAGCCGGAGTGGTATGGGGGAGACCCAGTACTTC
CSRSGMGETQYF